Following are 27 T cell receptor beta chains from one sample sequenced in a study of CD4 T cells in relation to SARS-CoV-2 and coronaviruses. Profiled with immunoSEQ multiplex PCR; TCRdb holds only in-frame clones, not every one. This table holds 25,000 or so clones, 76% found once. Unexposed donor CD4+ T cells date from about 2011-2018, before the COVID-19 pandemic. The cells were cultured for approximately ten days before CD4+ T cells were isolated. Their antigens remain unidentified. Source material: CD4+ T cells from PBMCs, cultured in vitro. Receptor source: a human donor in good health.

The CDR3 loop reads CASSPGQGSVRLAAPSTDTQYF. The CDR3 coding sequence is TGTGCCAGCAGTCCCGGACAGGGTTCGGTCCGACTAGCGGCCCCTAGCACAGATACGCAGTATTTT. The chain joins TRBV28 to TRBJ2-3; D possibly corresponds to TRBD2 (9 bases). The CDR3 length is 22 residues. The V end lost 5 bases, the J end lost 0 bases, and 33 bases lay between the germline ends. Germline CDR1 and CDR2: MDHEN and SYDVKM.

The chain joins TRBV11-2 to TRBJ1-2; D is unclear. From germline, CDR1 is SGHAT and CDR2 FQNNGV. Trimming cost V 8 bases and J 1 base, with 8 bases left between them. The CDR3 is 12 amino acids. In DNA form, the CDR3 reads TGTGCCAGCGGAAGCCTTAACTATGGCTACACCTTC. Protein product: CASGSLNYGYTF.

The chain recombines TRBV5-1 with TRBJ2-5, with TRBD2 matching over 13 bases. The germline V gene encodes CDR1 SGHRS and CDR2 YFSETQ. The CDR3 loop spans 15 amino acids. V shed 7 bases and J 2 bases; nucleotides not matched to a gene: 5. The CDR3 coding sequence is TGCGCCAGCCGCCGACTAGCGGGGGGTCAAGAGACCCAGTACTTC. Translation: CASRRLAGGQETQYF.

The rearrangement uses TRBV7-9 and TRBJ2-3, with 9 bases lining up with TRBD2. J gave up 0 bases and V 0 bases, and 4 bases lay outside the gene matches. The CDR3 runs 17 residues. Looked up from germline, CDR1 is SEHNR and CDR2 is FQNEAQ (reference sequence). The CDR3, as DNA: TGTGCCAGCAGCTTAGCGTCCACTAGCGGGAGCACAGATACGCAGTATTTT. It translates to CASSLASTSGSTDTQYF.

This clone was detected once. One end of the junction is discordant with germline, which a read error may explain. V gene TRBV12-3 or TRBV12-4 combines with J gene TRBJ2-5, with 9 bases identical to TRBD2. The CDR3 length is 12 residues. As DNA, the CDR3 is TGTGCCAGCAGTGGGGCCGGGACTAGCAGGAACTTC. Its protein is CASSGAGTSRNF.

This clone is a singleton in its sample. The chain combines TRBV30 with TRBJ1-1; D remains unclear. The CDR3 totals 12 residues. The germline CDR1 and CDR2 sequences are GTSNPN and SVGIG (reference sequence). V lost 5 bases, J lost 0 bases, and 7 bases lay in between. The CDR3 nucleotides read TGTGCCTGGGGCAGCATGAACACTGAAGCTTTCTTT. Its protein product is CAWGSMNTEAFF.

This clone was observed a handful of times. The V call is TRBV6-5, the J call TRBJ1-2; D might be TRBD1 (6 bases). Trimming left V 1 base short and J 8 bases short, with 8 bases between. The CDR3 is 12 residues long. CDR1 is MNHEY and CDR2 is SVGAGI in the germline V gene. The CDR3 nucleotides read TGTGCCAGCAGTTACTTGGGGGGCGGCTACACCTTC. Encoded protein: CASSYLGGGYTF.

CDR3 amino acids: CASSPGTSGKADTQYF. As DNA, the CDR3 is TGTGCCAGCTCCCCCGGGACTAGCGGGAAAGCAGATACGCAGTATTTT. The chain combines TRBV18 with TRBJ2-3, with 13 bases identical to TRBD2. The V and J ends lost 6 bases and 4 bases, in that order; junction bases with no gene match: 7. Germline assignment: CDR1 KGHSH and CDR2 LQKENI. CDR3 length: 16 amino acids.

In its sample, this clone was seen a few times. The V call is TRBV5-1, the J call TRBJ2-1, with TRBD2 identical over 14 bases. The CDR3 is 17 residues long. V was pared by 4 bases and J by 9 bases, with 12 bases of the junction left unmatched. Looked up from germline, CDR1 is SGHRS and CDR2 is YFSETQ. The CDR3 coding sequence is TGCGCCAGCAGCGTGACCGGGACTAGCGGGAGTTCTAGTGAGCAGTTCTTC. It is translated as CASSVTGTSGSSSEQFF.

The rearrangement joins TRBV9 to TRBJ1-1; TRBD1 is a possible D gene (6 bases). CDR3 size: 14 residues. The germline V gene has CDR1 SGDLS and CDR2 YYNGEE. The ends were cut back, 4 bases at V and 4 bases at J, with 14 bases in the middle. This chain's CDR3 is CASSPLTGSTEAFF. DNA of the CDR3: TGTGCCAGCAGCCCACTGACAGGTTCCACTGAAGCTTTCTTT.

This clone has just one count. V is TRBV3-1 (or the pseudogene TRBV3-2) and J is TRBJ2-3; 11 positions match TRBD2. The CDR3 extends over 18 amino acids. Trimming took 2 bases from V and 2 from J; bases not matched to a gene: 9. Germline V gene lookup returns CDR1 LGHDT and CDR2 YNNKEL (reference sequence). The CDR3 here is CASSQLAGGPVHTDTQYF. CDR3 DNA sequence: TGTGCCAGCAGCCAATTAGCGGGAGGGCCAGTGCACACAGATACGCAGTATTTT.

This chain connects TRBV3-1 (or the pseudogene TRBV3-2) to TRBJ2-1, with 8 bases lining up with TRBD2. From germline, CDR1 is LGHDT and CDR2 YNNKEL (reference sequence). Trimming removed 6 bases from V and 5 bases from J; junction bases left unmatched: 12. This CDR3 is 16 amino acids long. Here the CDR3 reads CASSPKSLAGNNEQFF. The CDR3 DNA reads TGTGCCAGCAGTCCTAAATCCCTAGCGGGCAACAATGAGCAGTTCTTC.

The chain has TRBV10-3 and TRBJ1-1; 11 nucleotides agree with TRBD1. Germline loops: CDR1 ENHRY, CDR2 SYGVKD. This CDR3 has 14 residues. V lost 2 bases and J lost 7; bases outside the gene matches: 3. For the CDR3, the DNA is TGTGCCATCAGTGAGGGACAGGGGGCAAGTGAAGCTTTCTTT. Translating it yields CAISEGQGASEAFF.

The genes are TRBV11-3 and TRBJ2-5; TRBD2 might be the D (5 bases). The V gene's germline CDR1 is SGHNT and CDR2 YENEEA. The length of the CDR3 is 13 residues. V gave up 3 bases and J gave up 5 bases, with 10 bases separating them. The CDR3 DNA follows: TGTGCCAGCAGCTTCACTCGGAGGGAGACCCAGTACTTC. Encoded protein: CASSFTRRETQYF.

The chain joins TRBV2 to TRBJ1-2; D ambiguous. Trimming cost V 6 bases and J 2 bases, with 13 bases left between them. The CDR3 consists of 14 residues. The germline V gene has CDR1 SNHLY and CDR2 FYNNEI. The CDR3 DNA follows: TGTGCCAGCAGAGGCGAGAGAGGAAACTATGGCTACACCTTC. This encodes CASRGERGNYGYTF.

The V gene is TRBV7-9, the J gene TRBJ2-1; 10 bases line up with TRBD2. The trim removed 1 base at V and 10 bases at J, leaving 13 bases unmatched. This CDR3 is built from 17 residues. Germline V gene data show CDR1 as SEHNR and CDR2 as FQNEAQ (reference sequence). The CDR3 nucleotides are TGTGCCAGCAGCTTAGTTCTGGGGCTAGCGGGAGTGTCCGAGCAGTTCTTC. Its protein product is CASSLVLGLAGVSEQFF.

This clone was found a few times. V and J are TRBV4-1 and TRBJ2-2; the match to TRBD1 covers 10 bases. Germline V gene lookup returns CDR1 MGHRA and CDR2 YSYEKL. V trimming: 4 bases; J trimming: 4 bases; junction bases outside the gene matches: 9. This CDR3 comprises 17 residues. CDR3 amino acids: CASSLRSGQGITGELFF. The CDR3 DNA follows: TGCGCCAGCAGCCTTCGCTCGGGACAGGGGATCACCGGGGAGCTGTTTTTT.

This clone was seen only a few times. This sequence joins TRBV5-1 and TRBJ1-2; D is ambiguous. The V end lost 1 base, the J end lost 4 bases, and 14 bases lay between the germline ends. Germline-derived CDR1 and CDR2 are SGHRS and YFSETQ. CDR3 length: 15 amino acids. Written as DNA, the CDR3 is TGCGCCAGCAGCTTGTCCCACATCCCCGGCTATGGCTACACCTTC. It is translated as CASSLSHIPGYGYTF.

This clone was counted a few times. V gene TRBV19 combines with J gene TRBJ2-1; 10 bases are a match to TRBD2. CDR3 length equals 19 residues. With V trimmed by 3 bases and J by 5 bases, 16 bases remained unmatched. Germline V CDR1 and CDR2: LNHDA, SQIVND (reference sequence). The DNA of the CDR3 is TGTGCCAGTAGTATTTCGGGACTAGCGAGTAGTGTAAAGGACAATGAGCAGTTCTTC. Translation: CASSISGLASSVKDNEQFF.

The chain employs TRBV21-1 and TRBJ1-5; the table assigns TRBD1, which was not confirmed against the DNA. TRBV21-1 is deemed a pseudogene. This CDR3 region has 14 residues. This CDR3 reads CASSPGTGDQPQHF. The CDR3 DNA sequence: TGTGCCAGTTCACCCGGGACAGGGGATCAGCCCCAGCATTTT.

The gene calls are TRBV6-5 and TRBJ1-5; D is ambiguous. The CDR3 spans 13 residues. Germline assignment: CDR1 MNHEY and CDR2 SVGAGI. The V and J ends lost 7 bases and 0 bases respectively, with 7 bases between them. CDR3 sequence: CASNSDSNQPQHF. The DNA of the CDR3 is TGTGCCAGCAATAGTGATAGCAATCAGCCCCAGCATTTT.

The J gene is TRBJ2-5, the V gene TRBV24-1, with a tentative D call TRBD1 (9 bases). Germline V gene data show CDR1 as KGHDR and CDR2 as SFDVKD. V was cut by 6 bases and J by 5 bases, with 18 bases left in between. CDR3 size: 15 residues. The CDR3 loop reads CATSTTGGGRETQYF. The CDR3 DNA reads TGTGCCACCAGTACAACAGGGGGCGGGAGGGAGACCCAGTACTTC.

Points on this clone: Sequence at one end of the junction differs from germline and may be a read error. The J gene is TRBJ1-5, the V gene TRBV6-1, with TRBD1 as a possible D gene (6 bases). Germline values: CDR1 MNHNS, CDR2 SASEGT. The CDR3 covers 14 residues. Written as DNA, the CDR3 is TGTGCCAGCAGAGAAGGGGGTCCCCATCAGCCCCAGCATTTT. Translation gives CASREGGPHQPQHF.

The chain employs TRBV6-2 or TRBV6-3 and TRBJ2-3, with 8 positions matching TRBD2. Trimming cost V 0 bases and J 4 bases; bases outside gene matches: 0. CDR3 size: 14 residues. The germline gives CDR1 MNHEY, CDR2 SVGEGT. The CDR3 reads CASSYSTSADTQYF. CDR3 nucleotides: TGTGCCAGCAGTTACTCGACTAGCGCAGATACGCAGTATTTT.

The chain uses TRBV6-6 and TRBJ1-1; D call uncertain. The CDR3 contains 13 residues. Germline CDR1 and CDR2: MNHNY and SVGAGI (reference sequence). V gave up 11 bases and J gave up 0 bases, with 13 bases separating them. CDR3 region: CACWSGVNTEAFF. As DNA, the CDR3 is TGTGCCTGCTGGTCAGGAGTGAACACTGAAGCTTTCTTT.

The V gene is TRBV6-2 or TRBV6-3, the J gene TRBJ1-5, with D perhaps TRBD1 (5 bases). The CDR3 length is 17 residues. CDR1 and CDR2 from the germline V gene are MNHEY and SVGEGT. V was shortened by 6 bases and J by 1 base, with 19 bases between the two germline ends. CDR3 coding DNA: TGTGCCAGCAGCCCCAGCCCCACGACAGAGAGCAATCAGCCCCAGCATTTT. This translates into CASSPSPTTESNQPQHF.

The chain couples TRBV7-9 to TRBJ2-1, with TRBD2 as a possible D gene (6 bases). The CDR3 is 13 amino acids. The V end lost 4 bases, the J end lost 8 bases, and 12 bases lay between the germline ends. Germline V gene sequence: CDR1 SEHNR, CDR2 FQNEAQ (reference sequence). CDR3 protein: CASSSSGVDEQFF. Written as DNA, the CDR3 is TGTGCCAGCAGCTCATCGGGGGTTGATGAGCAGTTCTTC. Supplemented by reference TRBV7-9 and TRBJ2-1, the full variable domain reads DTGVSQNPRHKITKRGQNVTFRCDPISEHNRLYWYRQTLGQGPEFLTYFQNEAQLEKSRLLSDRFSAERPKGSFSTLEIQRTEQGDSAMYLCASSSSGVDEQFFGPGTRLTVL.